Below, 11 T cell receptor beta chains from the same sample are listed, as sequenced in a study of shared clonotypes between healthy human individuals. The naive CD8 fraction comprised CD45RO-negative cells positively selected for CCR7 and excluded terminally differentiated effector memory CD45RA+ cells. The assay was immunoSEQ multiplex PCR, and TCRdb's table has in-frame clones only and misses some. The sample yields around 600,000 clones, roughly 98% seen once. Sequencing was done on a sample of naive CD8+ T cells sorted from blood. These TCRs come from a man between 25 and 39 years old in good health.

This sequence joins TRBV27 and TRBJ2-7, with 8 bases identical to TRBD1. The V gene's germline CDR1 is MNHEY and CDR2 SMNVEV (reference sequence). With V trimmed by 6 bases and J by 0 bases, 4 bases remained unmatched. This CDR3 has 14 residues. CDR3 in amino acids: CASSRGQGSYEQYF. The CDR3 DNA sequence: TGTGCCAGCAGCCGCGGACAGGGCTCCTACGAGCAGTACTTC.

J is TRBJ1-1 and V is TRBV27; D possibly corresponds to TRBD1 (5 bases). V lost 7 bases to trimming and J lost 5 bases, with 8 bases between them. CDR3 length: 11 residues. Germline assignment: CDR1 MNHEY and CDR2 SMNVEV (reference sequence). The DNA of the CDR3 is TGTGCCAGCACCCGGGGGACTGAAGCTTTCTTT. Translated, it gives CASTRGTEAFF.

V gene TRBV7-6 combines with J gene TRBJ1-4; no reliable D call. V lost 0 bases, J lost 1 base, and 9 bases lay in between. CDR1 SGHVS and CDR2 FNYEAQ come from the germline V gene. This CDR3 comprises 16 residues. Here the CDR3 DNA reads TGTGCCAGCAGCTTAGCCGGGGTTAGAACTAATGAAAAACTGTTTTTT. It translates to CASSLAGVRTNEKLFF.

This chain joins TRBV11-3 and TRBJ2-3; 8 nucleotides match TRBD2. This CDR3 comprises 16 residues. CDR1 is SGHNT, CDR2 YENEEA, per germline. V trimming: 5 bases; J trimming: 1 base; junction bases outside the gene matches: 8. The CDR3 coding sequence is TGTGCCAGCAGCGCCAGCTTTAGCGGGGGCACAGATACGCAGTATTTT. Amino acids: CASSASFSGGTDTQYF. The whole variable domain, filled in from reference TRBV11-3 and TRBJ2-3, reads EAGVVQSPRYKIIEKKQPVAFWCNPISGHNTLYWYLQNLGQGPELLIRYENEEAVDDSQLPKDRFSAERLKGVDSTLKIQPAELGDSAVYLCASSASFSGGTDTQYFGPGTRLTVL.

The gene calls are TRBV5-1 and TRBJ2-1; D is uncertain. This CDR3 comprises 13 residues. V gave up 1 base and J gave up 8 bases, with 10 bases separating them. The germline V gene encodes CDR1 SGHRS and CDR2 YFSETQ. CDR3 DNA sequence: TGCGCCAGCAGCTTGTACTCGTTCGATGAGCAGTTCTTC. This gives the protein CASSLYSFDEQFF.

The CDR3 loop reads CASSPQLAGSTDTQYF. In nucleotides, the CDR3 is TGTGCCAGCAGTCCCCAGCTAGCGGGAAGTACAGATACGCAGTATTTT. The gene calls are TRBV27 and TRBJ2-3, with 9 nucleotides matching TRBD2. Germline V gives CDR1 MNHEY, CDR2 SMNVEV (reference sequence). After removal of 5 bases from V and 3 bases from J, the junction contained 9 bases not matched to a gene. The CDR3 extends over 16 amino acids.

A single count supports this clone. The CDR3 protein is CATSKRGQVSEQYF. Here the CDR3 DNA reads TGTGCCACCAGCAAAAGGGGACAGGTCTCGGAGCAGTACTTC. The rearrangement joins TRBV15 to TRBJ2-7; 8 bases align to TRBD1. CDR1 is LNHNV, CDR2 YYDKDF, per germline (reference sequence). There are 14 residues in the CDR3. V shed 4 bases and J 7 bases; nucleotides not matched to a gene: 9.

This chain joins TRBV13 and TRBJ2-7; D remains unclear. There are 15 residues in the CDR3. Trimming took 5 bases from V and 5 from J, leaving 19 bases between them. Germline CDR1 and CDR2: PRHDT and FYEKMQ (reference sequence). For the CDR3, the DNA is TGTGCCAGCAGCCCCGGCACCCACGAGGACCACGAGCAGTACTTC. Translation: CASSPGTHEDHEQYF.

The chain links TRBV29-1 to TRBJ2-3; D call uncertain. Trimming removed 6 bases from V and 4 bases from J, with 11 bases in between. CDR3 size: 12 residues. Germline V gene data show CDR1 as SQVTM and CDR2 as ANQGSEA. The CDR3 DNA follows: TGCAGCGTGGGAAGGGTGGCAGATACGCAGTATTTT. Translating it yields CSVGRVADTQYF.

The chain carries TRBV28 and TRBJ2-7; maybe TRBD2 (6 bases). Per germline, CDR1 MDHEN and CDR2 SYDVKM. The CDR3 loop spans 14 amino acids. Trimming took off 7 bases at V and 3 bases at J, with 16 bases between the two ends. The CDR3 nucleotides are TGTGCCAGCACATCCCGGGACTCGTACTACGAGCAGTACTTC. Protein product: CASTSRDSYYEQYF.

The rearrangement joins TRBV28 to TRBJ2-7; maybe TRBD1 (7 bases). Looked up from germline, CDR1 is MDHEN and CDR2 is SYDVKM. This CDR3 spans 14 amino acids. For the CDR3, the DNA is TGTGCGAGCGGAGGGGGCGTTCTGGCCTACGAGCAGTACTTC. Translating it yields CASGGGVLAYEQYF.